The next 32 T cell receptor beta chains were all read from a single sample in a study of CD8+ T cells in alopecia areata. After isolation, RNA underwent reverse transcription to generate cDNA as the sequencing template. Method: immunoSEQ multiplex PCR; TCRdb's copy keeps in-frame clones and lacks some. The repertoire holds under 200,000 clones, with less than 70% as singletons. The treatment here: oral pan-JAK inhibitor, 5-10 mg twice daily. The source material was CD4+ T cells sorted from blood, sampled at week 4, from a patient treated with tofacitinib. These TCRs come from a human donor with alopecia areata.

This clone was counted a few times. The chain employs TRBV4-3 and TRBJ1-5; D gene ambiguous. Germline CDR1 LGHNA, CDR2 YSLEER. V was pared by 1 base and J by 2 bases, with 6 bases between. The length of the CDR3 is 14 residues. CDR3: CASSQAWGNQPQHF. CDR3 nucleotides: TGCGCCAGCAGCCAAGCCTGGGGCAATCAGCCCCAGCATTTT.

This chain links TRBV7-2 with TRBJ2-5, with a tentative D call TRBD2 (5 bases). V was cut by 2 bases and J by 1 base, with 8 bases left in between. The V gene's germline CDR1 is SGHTA and CDR2 FQGNSA. The CDR3 is 14 residues long. The CDR3 here is CASSLRGIQETQYF. CDR3 sequence (DNA): TGTGCCAGCAGCTTACGAGGGATCCAAGAGACCCAGTACTTC.

V usage is TRBV18 and J usage is TRBJ2-5; tentative D call: TRBD1 (6 bases). The CDR3 is 14 residues long. The germline V gene has CDR1 KGHSH and CDR2 LQKENI. Trimming left V 0 bases short and J 2 bases short, with 7 bases between. Here the CDR3 reads CASSPPTGQETQYF. CDR3 bases: TGTGCCAGCTCACCACCAACAGGGCAAGAGACCCAGTACTTC.

A single count supports this clone. The CDR3: CASSAGTGYETQYF. DNA for the CDR3: TGTGCCAGCAGTGCGGGGACAGGGTACGAGACCCAGTACTTC. The rearrangement joins TRBV25-1 to TRBJ2-5, with TRBD1 matching over 9 bases. The CDR3 runs 14 residues. The V gene's germline CDR1 is MGHDK and CDR2 SYGVNS. The ends lost 4 bases at V and 5 bases at J; junction bases unmatched: 5.

This clone was seen only a few times. The chain employs TRBV14 and TRBJ1-1; D remains ambiguous. This CDR3 has 16 amino acids. The V end lost 2 bases, the J end lost 3 bases, and 16 bases lay between the germline ends. Germline values: CDR1 SGHDN, CDR2 FVKESK. CDR3 DNA: TGTGCCAGCAGCCAAAGGACGGGGTGGCATGACACTGAAGCTTTCTTT. Protein sequence: CASSQRTGWHDTEAFF.

This sequence joins TRBV30 and TRBJ2-6; 10 nucleotides line up with TRBD1. Germline V gene data show CDR1 as GTSNPN and CDR2 as SVGIG (reference sequence). The CDR3 loop spans 16 amino acids. J lost 2 bases, V lost 1 base, and 2 bases had no gene match. Written as DNA, the CDR3 is TGTGCCTGGAGTGCGGGACAGGGGACTGGGGCCAACGTCCTGACTTTC. It yields the protein CAWSAGQGTGANVLTF.

The chain combines TRBV7-9 with TRBJ1-2; D might be TRBD1 (5 bases). Germline assignment: CDR1 SEHNR and CDR2 FQNEAQ (reference sequence). V was clipped by 3 bases and J by 5 bases, with 16 bases between them. This CDR3 comprises 15 residues. In DNA, the CDR3 is TGTGCCAGCAGCTTGGGAGTGGGGCACCTTTATGGCTACACCTTC. Its protein is CASSLGVGHLYGYTF.

This clone was observed a handful of times. The V call is TRBV29-1, the J call TRBJ2-5; 9 nucleotides agree with TRBD1. Germline CDR1 is SQVTM and CDR2 is ANQGSEA. The CDR3 has 16 residues. Trimming at V came to 7 bases and at J to 4 bases, leaving 16 bases not matched to a gene. The DNA of the CDR3 is TGCAGCGCCGGAGGGACAGGGAAGAGATTAAGAGAGACCCAGTACTTC. This sequence encodes CSAGGTGKRLRETQYF.

This clone came up a few times. This sequence joins TRBV29-1 and TRBJ2-3; no firm D call. Germline values: CDR1 SQVTM, CDR2 ANQGSEA. V lost 6 bases and J 9 bases, leaving 7 bases between the germline ends. The CDR3 is made up of 9 amino acids. CDR3 coding DNA: TGCAGCGTCCCCGGCACGCAGTATTTT. It is translated as CSVPGTQYF.

The gene calls are TRBV29-1 and TRBJ1-5, with 8 bases fitting TRBD1. V dropped 4 bases and J dropped 5; count of bases not matched to a gene: 4. The CDR3 consists of 13 residues. Germline-derived CDR1 and CDR2 are SQVTM and ANQGSEA. The CDR3 DNA sequence: TGCAGCGTTGGGCAGGGGGCTGATCAGCCCCAGCATTTT. It codes for CSVGQGADQPQHF.

The rearrangement uses TRBV18 and TRBJ1-2; 7 bases agree with TRBD1. This CDR3 is built from 14 residues. V shed 5 bases and J 2 bases; nucleotides not matched to a gene: 5. Germline CDR1 is KGHSH and CDR2 is LQKENI. This CDR3 is CASSKDRTNYGYTF. The CDR3 bases are TGTGCCAGCTCAAAGGACAGGACGAACTATGGCTACACCTTC.

V gene TRBV7-2 combines with J gene TRBJ2-7; 12 bases fit TRBD2. Trimming cost V 5 bases and J 2 bases; bases outside gene matches: 4. This CDR3 is 15 amino acids long. CDR1 is SGHTA, CDR2 FQGNSA, per germline. Written as DNA, the CDR3 is TGTGCCAGCAGCCGGCTAGCGGGGGGGCCCTACGAGCAGTACTTC. Amino acid sequence: CASSRLAGGPYEQYF. Complete variable domain (other parts from reference TRBV7-2 and TRBJ2-7): GAGVSQSPSNKVTEKGKDVELRCDPISGHTALYWYRQSLGQGLEFLIYFQGNSAPDKSGLPSDRFSAERTGGSVSTLTIQRTQQEDSAVYLCASSRLAGGPYEQYFGPGTRLTVT.

This clone was seen only a few times. The J gene is TRBJ1-2, the V gene TRBV30, with D possibly matching TRBD1 (5 bases). V was cut by 5 bases and J by 6 bases, with 22 bases left in between. Germline V lookup: CDR1 GTSNPN, CDR2 SVGIG (reference sequence). The CDR3 sequence is 15 residues long. CDR3 amino acids: CAWSFGGTLLDGYTF. The CDR3 nucleotides read TGTGCCTGGTCCTTCGGAGGGACCCTACTTGATGGCTACACCTTC.

Only a few counts were recorded for this clone. The chain joins TRBV30 to TRBJ2-7; perhaps TRBD1 as D (6 bases). Per the germline V gene, CDR1 is GTSNPN and CDR2 is SVGIG (reference sequence). This CDR3 spans 12 amino acids. Trimming shortened V by 4 bases and J by 7 bases, and 14 bases separated the two germline ends. The CDR3 spells CAWNGQRGEQYF. The CDR3 coding sequence is TGTGCCTGGAATGGACAGCGTGGAGAGCAGTACTTC.

J is TRBJ1-6 and V is TRBV4-3; 7 nucleotides align to TRBD1. There are 14 residues in the CDR3. Germline V gene lookup returns CDR1 LGHNA and CDR2 YSLEER. The V segment lost 4 bases and the J segment 8 bases; nucleotides outside the gene matches: 5. CDR3 region: CASSPRQGHSPLHF. Written as DNA, the CDR3 is TGCGCCAGCAGCCCGAGACAGGGCCATTCACCCCTCCACTTT.

The chain joins TRBV30 to TRBJ2-3, with 7 bases that match TRBD1. Germline trimming cut 1 base from V and 6 bases from J; bases unmatched to any gene: 13. The CDR3 runs 16 residues. Per germline, CDR1 GTSNPN and CDR2 SVGIG (reference sequence). DNA for the CDR3: TGTGCCTGGAGTGGACTCCGGGACAGCCCCTCGGATACGCAGTATTTT. Protein product: CAWSGLRDSPSDTQYF.

The chain carries TRBV7-3 and TRBJ2-2, with 10 bases lining up with TRBD1. J gave up 6 bases and V 5 bases, and 6 bases lay outside the gene matches. The germline V gene has CDR1 SGHTA and CDR2 FQGTGA. The CDR3 contains 15 residues. The CDR3 bases are TGTGCCAGCAGCACCGGGACAGGGGAGTCCGGGGAGCTGTTTTTT. Translated, it gives CASSTGTGESGELFF.

The V call is TRBV9, the J call TRBJ1-2; D gene unclear. The germline V and J ends were trimmed by 3 bases and 6 bases, with 15 bases remaining between them. The CDR3 loop spans 14 amino acids. Germline loops: CDR1 SGDLS, CDR2 YYNGEE. CDR3 region: CASSASDGWNGYTF. In DNA, the CDR3 is TGTGCCAGCAGCGCATCGGACGGTTGGAATGGCTACACCTTC.

This clone turned up a few times. The chain couples TRBV7-8 to TRBJ2-2; possible D gene TRBD1, 7 bases. Germline V lookup: CDR1 SGHVS, CDR2 FQNEAQ. The CDR3 sequence is 17 residues long. V was cut by 5 bases and J by 6 bases, with 22 bases left in between. The CDR3 nucleotides read TGTGCCAGCAGCCCCACCCGGACAGGCGGGGCTGCCGGGGAGCTGTTTTTT. Residues: CASSPTRTGGAAGELFF.

The rearrangement uses TRBV10-3 and TRBJ1-1; 8 bases align to TRBD1. CDR1 is ENHRY and CDR2 is SYGVKD in the germline V gene. The CDR3 totals 15 residues. J gave up 1 base and V 4 bases, and 5 bases lay outside the gene matches. Here the CDR3 reads CAISAHGTGNTEAFF. In DNA, the CDR3 is TGTGCCATCAGTGCCCACGGGACAGGGAACACTGAAGCTTTCTTT.

The rearrangement links TRBV7-9 to TRBJ2-1; the D gene is possibly TRBD2 (5 bases). The CDR3 spans 15 residues. The germline V and J ends were trimmed by 5 bases and 8 bases, with 19 bases remaining between them. CDR1 is SEHNR and CDR2 is FQNEAQ in the germline V gene (reference sequence). The CDR3 protein is CASSPIPGSRDEQFF. The CDR3 DNA follows: TGTGCCAGCAGCCCAATTCCGGGGTCTAGGGATGAGCAGTTCTTC.

V gene TRBV5-1 combines with J gene TRBJ2-5, with TRBD2 identical over 8 bases. Germline CDR1 and CDR2: SGHRS and YFSETQ. Losses at the gene ends were 6 bases for V and 2 bases for J; bases not matched to a gene: 3. The CDR3 runs 13 residues. CDR3 in DNA: TGCGCCAGCAAGGCGGGGGGACAAGAGACCCAGTACTTC. Protein: CASKAGGQETQYF.

A few counts support this clone. Other DNA variants within this sample encode the same CDR3. V and J are TRBV5-1 and TRBJ2-2, with D uncertain. The CDR3 covers 13 residues. With 0 bases removed from V and 6 bases from J, the gap between germline ends came to 6 bases. CDR1 is SGHRS, CDR2 YFSETQ, per germline. DNA for the CDR3: TGCGCCAGCAGCTTGGAGGGTTCCGGGGAGCTGTTTTTT. It yields the protein CASSLEGSGELFF.

The gene calls are TRBV29-1 and TRBJ2-5; tentatively, D is TRBD1 or TRBD2 (5 bases each). The CDR3 covers 14 residues. Trimming cost V 6 bases and J 7 bases, with 21 bases left between them. Germline CDR1 and CDR2: SQVTM and ANQGSEA. The CDR3 nucleotides read TGCAGCGTCCTACCCGGGACCGATCAGCGGACCCAGTACTTC. Amino acid sequence: CSVLPGTDQRTQYF. The variable domain in full, completed from reference TRBV29-1 and TRBJ2-5, reads SAVISQKPSRDICQRGTSLTIQCQVDSQVTMMFWYRQQPGQSLTLIATANQGSEATYESGFVIDKFPISRPNLTFSTLTVSNMSPEDSSIYLCSVLPGTDQRTQYFGPGTRLLVL.

This clone was seen only once. This sequence joins TRBV14 and TRBJ2-5; the match to TRBD2 covers 7 bases. V lost 3 bases and J lost 5; bases outside the gene matches: 0. There are 12 residues in the CDR3. Germline CDR1 reads SGHDN; CDR2 reads FVKESK. The CDR3 sequence is CASSQGGETQYF. In DNA, the CDR3 is TGTGCCAGCAGCCAGGGAGGGGAGACCCAGTACTTC.

A few counts support this clone. The CDR3 bases are TGTGCCAGCAGCCAAGTAAGGGTCGACACCGGGGAGCTGTTTTTT. Translating it yields CASSQVRVDTGELFF. The gene calls are TRBV14 and TRBJ2-2; D remains ambiguous. Germline assignment: CDR1 SGHDN and CDR2 FVKESK. Trimming cost V 1 base and J 3 bases, with 9 bases left between them. The CDR3 contains 15 residues.

A few counts support this clone. The V call is TRBV29-1, the J call TRBJ2-2; D is ambiguous. The CDR3 is made up of 11 amino acids. Trimming took 7 bases from V and 6 from J, leaving 9 bases between them. Germline values: CDR1 SQVTM, CDR2 ANQGSEA. The CDR3 DNA reads as TGCAGCGCTGAGAGAGCCGGGGAGCTGTTTTTT. Translation: CSAERAGELFF.

CDR3 residues: CASSEYSGTGRQPQHF. As DNA, the CDR3 is TGTGCCAGCAGTGAATATTCGGGGACAGGGAGACAGCCCCAGCATTTT. The rearrangement links TRBV2 to TRBJ1-5; 9 bases agree with TRBD1. V gave up 2 bases and J gave up 7 bases; unmatched junction bases: 9. Looked up from germline, CDR1 is SNHLY and CDR2 is FYNNEI. This CDR3 has 16 amino acids.

The rearrangement joins TRBV9 to TRBJ2-2, with TRBD2 as a possible D gene (5 bases). The CDR3 is 16 residues long. CDR1 and CDR2 from the germline V gene are SGDLS and YYNGEE. The V and J ends lost 2 bases and 5 bases respectively, with 16 bases between them. Written as DNA, the CDR3 is TGTGCCAGCAGCGTTTGGGTCGAGCCGGGAACCGGGGAGCTGTTTTTT. Its translation: CASSVWVEPGTGELFF.

The rearrangement joins TRBV15 to TRBJ1-5; D is unresolved. CDR3 length: 12 amino acids. From germline, CDR1 is LNHNV and CDR2 YYDKDF (reference sequence). V was trimmed by 6 bases and J by 7 bases, leaving 10 bases between them. CDR3 amino acids: CATSRAYQPQHF. The CDR3 DNA reads TGTGCCACCAGTAGGGCTTACCAGCCCCAGCATTTT.

This chain joins TRBV27 and TRBJ1-2; the D is unclear. The CDR3 runs 15 residues. Germline V CDR1 and CDR2: MNHEY, SMNVEV (reference sequence). Trimming shortened V by 3 bases and J by 3 bases, and 14 bases separated the two germline ends. The CDR3 nucleotides are TGTGCCAGCAGTTTTTTTCCGCCGAGGGACTATGGCTACACCTTC. Protein sequence: CASSFFPPRDYGYTF.

This clone was seen more than once but under ten times. This chain connects TRBV29-1 to TRBJ1-5; 10 bases match TRBD1. CDR3 length: 13 residues. After removal of 4 bases from V and 6 bases from J, the junction contained 3 bases not matched to a gene. CDR1 and CDR2 from the germline V gene are SQVTM and ANQGSEA. CDR3 in amino acids: CSVGGTGVQPQHF. The CDR3 nucleotides read TGCAGCGTTGGAGGGACAGGGGTTCAGCCCCAGCATTTT.